The next 28 T cell receptor beta chains were all read from a single sample in a study of metastatic and nonmetastatic thyroid tumors (dated by TCRdb to 2018 to 2020). No patient had received any treatment before thyroid surgery. Library generation was performed with PCR. The sequencing machine was an Illumina HiSeq 4000. The raw public reads went through TCRdb reprocessing: fastp at Q25, MiXCR clone calling, in-frame beta chains kept. Across this sample there are over 25,000 clones, with roughly 4% seen only once. The ten largest clones represent about 21% of the sample. The sample was blood. These receptors came from a female donor with papillary thyroid cancer or a benign thyroid nodule (not recorded which). Some clones in this sample may be carry-over from other donors' samples.

As for this clone: Within the sample, other DNA sequences also encode this same CDR3. The chain links TRBV12-3 or TRBV12-4 to TRBJ2-5; maybe TRBD1 (6 bases). V was clipped by 6 bases and J by 7 bases, with 21 bases between them. The CDR3 loop spans 15 amino acids. The CDR3 nucleotides read TGTGCCAGCAGCCCGACAGGACAGACGTCCCGGACCCAGTACTTC. Its translation: CASSPTGQTSRTQYF.

This clone was seen a few times. The chain carries TRBV19 and TRBJ1-2, with 9 nucleotides matching TRBD1. Germline V gene lookup returns CDR1 LNHDA and CDR2 SQIVND (reference sequence). This CDR3 spans 15 amino acids. V lost 1 base, J lost 4 bases, and 4 bases stayed unmatched. This chain's CDR3 is CASSIGTGGVYGYTF. In DNA form, the CDR3 reads TGTGCCAGTAGTATAGGCACAGGGGGCGTCTATGGCTACACCTTC.

A few counts support this clone. The chain combines TRBV2 with TRBJ1-2, with a tentative D call TRBD1 (6 bases). V lost 4 bases and J 1 base, leaving 13 bases between the germline ends. Germline assignment: CDR1 SNHLY and CDR2 FYNNEI. There are 15 residues in the CDR3. CDR3 amino acids: CASSAYRVGNYGYTF. CDR3 sequence (DNA): TGTGCCAGCAGTGCCTACAGGGTTGGTAACTATGGCTACACCTTC.

This clone was found many times. Here the CDR3 DNA reads TGCAGTGCTAGAGATCTAGACCGTTCTGGCTACGAGCAGTACTTC. Protein product: CSARDLDRSGYEQYF. The rearrangement joins TRBV20-1 to TRBJ2-7; D ambiguous. Trimming stripped 0 bases from V and 3 bases from J, with 15 bases between. This CDR3 contains 15 residues. Germline CDR1 and CDR2: DFQATT and SNEGSKA (reference sequence).

The rearrangement links TRBV20-1 to TRBJ1-5; possibly TRBD1 for D (5 bases). V lost 6 bases and J 5 bases, leaving 14 bases between the germline ends. Germline-derived CDR1 and CDR2 are DFQATT and SNEGSKA (reference sequence). CDR3 length: 13 residues. The CDR3 nucleotides read TGCAGTGCGGGGGGGAAGGGTCATCAGCCCCAGCATTTT. Translated, it gives CSAGGKGHQPQHF.

This clone was detected a few times. J is TRBJ2-1 and V is TRBV2; no reliable D call. V was cut by 5 bases and J by 1 base, with 9 bases left in between. Germline CDR1 is SNHLY and CDR2 is FYNNEI. This CDR3 contains 14 residues. This CDR3 is CASSYWRSYNEQFF. CDR3 coding DNA: TGTGCCAGCAGTTATTGGCGGTCCTACAATGAGCAGTTCTTC.

This clone was seen a few times. The J gene is TRBJ2-1, the V gene TRBV12-3 or TRBV12-4; D is unclear. The CDR3 covers 13 residues. V lost 3 bases and J lost 7, with 10 bases in between. The CDR3 DNA reads TGTGCCAGCAGTTTTAGTTCGGGTAATGAGCAGTTCTTC. Amino acids: CASSFSSGNEQFF.

The chain employs TRBV19 and TRBJ2-1; 10 positions agree with TRBD2. CDR1 and CDR2 (germline): LNHDA, SQIVND (reference sequence). The CDR3 runs 14 residues. V shed 7 bases, J shed 7 bases, and the junction held 7 bases outside the gene matches. The CDR3 region is CASIPSGRHNEQFF. The CDR3 bases are TGTGCCAGTATCCCTAGCGGGAGACATAATGAGCAGTTCTTC.

This clone occurred many times. This chain connects TRBV25-1 to TRBJ2-7; maybe TRBD2 (5 bases). CDR1 is MGHDK, CDR2 SYGVNS, per germline. V was pared by 3 bases and J by 6 bases, with 18 bases between. This CDR3 has 15 amino acids. The CDR3 loop reads CASSDVVLEGSEQYF. The CDR3 DNA follows: TGTGCCAGCAGTGACGTTGTTCTTGAGGGTTCCGAGCAGTACTTC.

In its sample, this clone ranks as medium-sized (0.01 to 0.1%). The junction departs from germline at one end; a sequencing error may be responsible. J is TRBJ2-1 and V is TRBV2, with 16 bases that match TRBD2. Germline-derived CDR1 and CDR2 are SNHLY and FYNNEI. This CDR3 is 14 amino acids long. CDR3 loop: CASSEVGTSGRAIF. The CDR3 nucleotides are TGTGCCAGCAGTGAAGTGGGGACTAGCGGGAGGGCGATTTTC.

The table lists this clone with a few counts. The chain has TRBV12-3 or TRBV12-4 and TRBJ2-7; TRBD1 matches at 7 bases. The CDR3 has 14 amino acids. The V and J ends lost 5 bases and 0 bases, in that order; junction bases with no gene match: 4. Here the CDR3 DNA reads TGTGCCAGCAGTGACCGGGACAGCTCCTACGAGCAGTACTTC. Amino acids: CASSDRDSSYEQYF.

This chain joins TRBV5-6 and TRBJ2-1, with 11 bases fitting TRBD2. Looked up from germline, CDR1 is SGHDT and CDR2 is YYEEEE. The CDR3 covers 17 residues. V lost 1 base to trimming and J lost 16 bases; unmatched junction nucleotides: 19. CDR3 residues: CASSLPPGTSGDGVHFF. The CDR3 DNA is TGTGCCAGCAGCTTGCCCCCCGGGACTAGCGGCGACGGGGTGCATTTCTTC.

This chain uses TRBV2 with TRBJ2-1; D is unresolved. Trimming shortened V by 5 bases and J by 3 bases, and 17 bases separated the two germline ends. The CDR3 is 16 residues long. Germline lookup yields CDR1 SNHLY and CDR2 FYNNEI. CDR3 in DNA: TGTGCCAGCAGTTACGCGGAGCCCGGCTACTACAATGAGCAGTTCTTC. Its protein is CASSYAEPGYYNEQFF. Full variable domain (rest looked up from reference TRBV2 and TRBJ2-1): EPEVTQTPSHQVTQMGQEVILRCVPISNHLYFYWYRQILGQKVEFLVSFYNNEISEKSEIFDDQFSVERPDGSNFTLKIRSTKLEDSAMYFCASSYAEPGYYNEQFFGPGTRLTVL.

This clone was seen many times. V gene TRBV6-2 or TRBV6-3 combines with J gene TRBJ1-1; 7 nucleotides align to TRBD1. From germline, CDR1 is MNHEY and CDR2 SVGEGT. This CDR3 has 14 residues. V shed 2 bases and J 2 bases; nucleotides not matched to a gene: 2. CDR3 sequence: CASSYGGGNTEAFF. The DNA of the CDR3 is TGTGCCAGCAGTTACGGAGGGGGCAACACTGAAGCTTTCTTT.

This clone has ten or more counts. V is TRBV7-9 and J is TRBJ1-1, with D maybe TRBD1 (5 bases). Per the germline V gene, CDR1 is SEHNR and CDR2 is FQNEAQ (reference sequence). This CDR3 is built from 15 residues. The V end lost 2 bases, the J end lost 1 base, and 11 bases lay between the germline ends. The DNA for the CDR3 is TGTGCCAGCAGCTTATTCGGGGGTAGGAACACTGAAGCTTTCTTT. It specifies CASSLFGGRNTEAFF.

This clone is classed as medium-sized. The chain carries TRBV6-4 and TRBJ2-7; weak D call: TRBD1 (5 bases). V was clipped by 4 bases and J by 11 bases, with 18 bases between them. Germline V CDR1 and CDR2: MRHNA, SNTAGT. The CDR3 is made up of 13 amino acids. For the CDR3, the DNA is TGTGCCAGCAGTGGGGATGCAGGGAAGAGAAAGTACTTC. Protein: CASSGDAGKRKYF.

The rearrangement uses TRBV20-1 and TRBJ2-7; D unresolved. The V gene lost 6 bases and the J gene lost 6 bases, with 12 bases spanning the gap. This CDR3 has 11 amino acids. The germline gives CDR1 DFQATT, CDR2 SNEGSKA (reference sequence). In DNA form, the CDR3 reads TGCAGTGCCGCCCAGGTAGCCGAGCAGTACTTC. Amino acid sequence: CSAAQVAEQYF.

This chain joins TRBV7-3 and TRBJ2-7; the match to TRBD2 covers 10 bases. This CDR3 comprises 13 residues. V shed 4 bases and J 4 bases; nucleotides not matched to a gene: 1. Germline V lookup: CDR1 SGHTA, CDR2 FQGTGA. The CDR3 region is CASSSAGGYEQYF. The CDR3 DNA sequence: TGTGCCAGCAGCTCAGCGGGGGGGTACGAGCAGTACTTC.

In regard to this clone: One end of the junction does not line up with germline, which may come from a read error. The chain recombines TRBV10-2 with TRBJ2-5; TRBD1 or TRBD2 may be the D gene (5 bases each). The CDR3 covers 15 residues. CDR1 and CDR2 (germline): WSHSY, SAAADI. CDR3: CASSESTRGRETQDF. For the CDR3, the DNA is TGCGCCAGCAGTGAGTCGACCCGGGGCCGAGAGACCCAGGACTTC.

This clone came up many times. One base away lies a much larger clone, so this may be a sequencing read error. The chain couples TRBV20-1 to TRBJ2-6; D is uncertain. Germline V gene lookup returns CDR1 DFQATT and CDR2 SNEGSKA (reference sequence). The CDR3 contains 15 residues. CDR3 DNA sequence: TGCAGTGCTAGAGGGGCCGACTCTGAGGCCAACGTCCTGACTTTC. Protein: CSARGADSEANVLTF.

This clone was detected only a few times. The chain uses TRBV20-1 and TRBJ1-5, with 8 bases fitting TRBD1. CDR1 is DFQATT and CDR2 is SNEGSKA in the germline V gene (reference sequence). The CDR3 totals 13 residues. The J segment lost 5 bases and the V segment lost 6 bases, leaving 6 bases of the junction unmatched. The CDR3 loop reads CSAAGGRDQPQHF. The CDR3 coding sequence is TGCAGTGCGGCAGGGGGCCGGGATCAGCCCCAGCATTTT.

This clone was counted only a few times. This chain uses TRBV6-9 with TRBJ2-1; D not resolved. The V gene lost 2 bases and the J gene lost 9 bases, with 14 bases spanning the gap. This CDR3 is built from 14 residues. CDR1 MNHGY and CDR2 SVAAGI come from the germline V gene. CDR3 bases: TGTGCCAGCAGTTATGGGGATGGTTACGGTGAGCAGTTCTTC. Its protein product is CASSYGDGYGEQFF.

This clone was seen only a few times. V is TRBV5-1 and J is TRBJ2-1; 8 bases are shared with TRBD2. With 5 bases clipped from V and 10 bases from J, the junction kept 8 bases outside the gene matches. Germline V gene lookup returns CDR1 SGHRS and CDR2 YFSETQ. CDR3 size: 13 residues. Here the CDR3 DNA reads TGCGCCAGCAGGCGGGAGGTGGTGGGGGAGCAGTTCTTC. Protein product: CASRREVVGEQFF.

The V call is TRBV6-2 or TRBV6-3, the J call TRBJ1-3; a possible D gene is TRBD1 (5 bases). This CDR3 region has 16 residues. V lost 0 bases and J lost 0, with 9 bases in between. Germline CDR1 reads MNHEY; CDR2 reads SVGEGT. Here the CDR3 reads CASSYSRGSSGNTIYF. CDR3 bases: TGTGCCAGCAGTTACTCGAGGGGTTCCTCTGGAAACACCATATATTTT.

The V gene is TRBV28, the J gene TRBJ1-6, with D unresolved. Per the germline V gene, CDR1 is MDHEN and CDR2 is SYDVKM. This CDR3 region has 12 residues. Deletions cut 2 bases from V and 12 bases from J, with 8 bases between. The CDR3 DNA reads as TGTGCCAGCAGTTTACCGCGAGGACCCCTCCACTTT. Its protein product is CASSLPRGPLHF.

This clone came up a few times. No conserved phenylalanine or tryptophan is present at the end of the CDR3, so a read error is the likely explanation. The rearrangement joins TRBV6-5 to TRBJ2-7, with D possibly TRBD1 on 5 matching bases. The V end was cut by 3 bases, the J end by 3 bases, with 12 bases between. The CDR3 has 14 amino acids. CDR1 and CDR2 from the germline V gene are MNHEY and SVGAGI. The CDR3 here is CASSYKGHDYEQYL. The DNA for the CDR3 is TGTGCCAGCAGTTATAAGGGGCACGACTACGAGCAGTACTTA.

Ten or more counts support this clone. Its ends do not fully match the called genes, so a read error is possible. This CDR3 is also generated by other DNA sequences in the sample. The V call is TRBV15, the J call TRBJ1-6; possibly TRBD1 for D (6 bases). The CDR3 spans 15 residues. Germline CDR1 reads LNHNV; CDR2 reads YYDKDF (reference sequence). In DNA, the CDR3 is TGTGCCCCCAGCAGCGAAACAGGGCGGGGCTCACCCCTCCACTTT. This codes for CAPSSETGRGSPLHF. Drawing the rest from reference TRBV15 and TRBJ1-6, the complete variable domain is DAMVIQNPRYQVTQFGKPVTLSCSQTLNHNVMYWYQQKSSQAPKLLFHYYDKDFNNEADTPDNFQSRRPNTSFCFLDIRSPGLGDTAMYLCAPSSETGRGSPLHFGNGTRLTVT.

This clone came up a few times. The junction departs from germline at one end; a sequencing error may be responsible. The genes are TRBV28 and TRBJ2-7, with D uncertain. The germline V gene encodes CDR1 MDHEN and CDR2 SYDVKM. There are 13 residues in the CDR3. CDR3 coding DNA: TGTACCAGCAGTCATGTACAGCCCTACGATCAGTACTTC. Its translation is CTSSHVQPYDQYF.